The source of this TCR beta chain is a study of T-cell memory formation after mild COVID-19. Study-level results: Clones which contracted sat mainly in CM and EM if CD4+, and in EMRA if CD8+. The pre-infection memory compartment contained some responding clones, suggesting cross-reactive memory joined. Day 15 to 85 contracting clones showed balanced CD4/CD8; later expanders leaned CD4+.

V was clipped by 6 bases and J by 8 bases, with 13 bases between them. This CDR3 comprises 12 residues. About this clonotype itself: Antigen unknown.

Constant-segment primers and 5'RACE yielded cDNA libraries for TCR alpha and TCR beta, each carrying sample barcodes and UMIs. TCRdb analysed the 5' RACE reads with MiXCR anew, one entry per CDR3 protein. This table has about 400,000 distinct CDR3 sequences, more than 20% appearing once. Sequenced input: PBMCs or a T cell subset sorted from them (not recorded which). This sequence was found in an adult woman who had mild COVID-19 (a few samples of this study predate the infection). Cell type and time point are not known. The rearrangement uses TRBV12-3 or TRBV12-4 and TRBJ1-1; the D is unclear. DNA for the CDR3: TGTGCCAGCAGCTTAAGTGATAAAGAAGCTTTCTTT. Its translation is CASSLSDKEAFF.